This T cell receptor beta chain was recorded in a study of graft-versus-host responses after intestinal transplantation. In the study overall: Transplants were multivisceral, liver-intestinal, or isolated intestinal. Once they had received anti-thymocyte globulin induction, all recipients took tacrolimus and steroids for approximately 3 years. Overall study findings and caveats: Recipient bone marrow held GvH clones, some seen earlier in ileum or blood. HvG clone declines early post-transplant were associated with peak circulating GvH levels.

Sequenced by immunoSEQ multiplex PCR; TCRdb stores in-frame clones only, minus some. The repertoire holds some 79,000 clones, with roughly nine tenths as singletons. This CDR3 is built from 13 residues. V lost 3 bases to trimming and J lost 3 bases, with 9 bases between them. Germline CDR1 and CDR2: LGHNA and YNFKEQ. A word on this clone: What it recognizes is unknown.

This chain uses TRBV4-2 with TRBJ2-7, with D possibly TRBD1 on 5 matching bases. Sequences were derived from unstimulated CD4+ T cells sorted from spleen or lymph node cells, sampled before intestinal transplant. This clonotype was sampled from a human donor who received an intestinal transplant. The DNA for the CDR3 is TGTGCCAGCAGCCATACAGGTAGCTACGAGCAGTACTTC. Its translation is CASSHTGSYEQYF.